This is a list of T cell receptor beta chains from one sample in a study of identical twins. TCRdb reprocessed the 5' RACE reads via MiXCR and lists one record per CDR3 protein. The sample records some 500,000 distinct CDR3 sequences, roughly 9.5% being singletons. The sample was also reused in another study, on yellow fever vaccine responses in identical twins.

The sample was PBMCs. These receptors were collected from a woman under 30 in good health. CDR3s include the opening cysteine and the closing phenylalanine or tryptophan. A D gene is named only where the DNA matches it firmly.

TRBJ2-2,TRBD2,TRBV6-1,CASKVSSGSYTGELFF
TRBJ1-4,.,TRBV21-1,CASSPLRETNEKLFF
TRBJ1-1,.,TRBV30,CAWGPGRQNTEAFF
TRBJ1-5,TRBD1,TRBV6-5,CASRLGSQGGNQPQHF
TRBJ2-7,.,TRBV5-1,CASSFGGTAGYEQYF
TRBJ2-5,TRBD2,TRBV10-1,CASSDRKRESGETQYF
TRBJ2-3,.,TRBV29-1,CSSPRAGSTDTQYF
TRBJ1-5,.,TRBV20-1,CSASQPGRNQPQHF
TRBJ1-1,TRBD1,TRBV29-1,CSVTRQGIFTEAFF
TRBJ2-7,.,TRBV20-1,CSAADPRSAYEQYF
TRBJ2-6,.,TRBV2,CASGSLSGANVLTF
TRBJ2-1,TRBD1,TRBV30,CAWGLQDRGLIGEQFF
TRBJ2-3,.,TRBV5-6,CASSLELVAGSSTDTQYF
TRBJ2-3,TRBD1,TRBV12-3/TRBV12-4,CASSLWTGKTDTQYF
TRBJ1-2,.,TRBV6-1,CASSESGQGYTF
TRBJ2-1,TRBD1,TRBV6-2/TRBV6-3,CASRTGQGAAYEQFF
TRBJ2-1,.,TRBV5-1,CASSLVTDPNEQFF
TRBJ2-4,.,TRBV12-3/TRBV12-4,CASSSRGLGGQNIQYF
TRBJ2-2,.,TRBV20-1,CSARRARETGELFF
TRBJ2-4,.,TRBV5-6,CASSLAAKNIQYF
TRBJ2-3,TRBD2,TRBV11-2,CASSAQVLAGAIDTQYF
TRBJ2-5,.,TRBV11-2,CASSLALPGIQETQYF
TRBJ1-1,.,TRBV10-3,CAISEFQGEDTEAFF
TRBJ2-3,.,TRBV7-7,CASSFELDSDTQYF
TRBJ2-1,TRBD2,TRBV27,CASSFGLAKGYNEQFF
TRBJ2-6,.,TRBV18,CASSLDRTVPKAF
TRBJ2-3,TRBD2,TRBV27,CASSLRRIPSGGADTQYF
TRBJ1-2,.,TRBV20-1,CSARDGVGAWGDGYTF
TRBJ1-5,.,TRBV6-2/TRBV6-3,CASTPRVSNQPQHF
TRBJ2-4,.,TRBV12-3/TRBV12-4,CASSGGWDGIQYF
TRBJ1-5,.,TRBV7-2,CASSFPGGPQHF
TRBJ2-7,TRBD1,TRBV18,CASSPDRDTPEQYF
TRBJ2-2,TRBD2,TRBV12-3/TRBV12-4,CASSLVLAGLTGELFF
TRBJ2-1,.,TRBV12-3/TRBV12-4,CASSLTDNEQFF
TRBJ1-1,TRBD1,TRBV7-9,CASSPPGTGGEAFF
TRBJ2-1,TRBD2,TRBV11-2,CASSLGLAGGPWYNEQFF
TRBJ2-1,TRBD2,TRBV4-3,CASSQGWSLAGSEQFF
TRBJ2-3,.,TRBV3-1,CASSQVYGDTDTQYF
TRBJ2-5,TRBD1,TRBV3-1,CASSHRDRGQETQYF
TRBJ2-3,.,TRBV7-6,CASSPRDFTRSTDTQYF